The 29 T cell receptor beta chains presented below share a single source sample, sequenced in a study of cytomegalovirus exposure and HLA in healthy donors (dated by TCRdb to between 2016 and 2019). Library method: the immunoSEQ multiplex PCR assay. Held by TCRdb, this immuneACCESS table contains in-frame sequences only and omits some clones. Under half of the omission traces to an unresolved V gene where checked; the cause of the rest is unknown. This sample gives about 110,000 clones in total; about 85% of them show up just once. The top ten constitute 3% of the sample. Specimen: PBMCs. Receptor source: a woman in her late teens or twenties in good health and CMV-seronegative.

V gene TRBV5-1 combines with J gene TRBJ2-7; 8 nucleotides align to TRBD1. This CDR3 is built from 16 residues. Per the germline V gene, CDR1 is SGHRS and CDR2 is YFSETQ. Trimming at V came to 2 bases and at J to 0 bases, leaving 7 bases not matched to a gene. For the CDR3, the DNA is TGCGCCAGCAGCTTAAAGACAGGGGCTAGCTCCTACGAGCAGTACTTC. It translates to CASSLKTGASSYEQYF.

This sequence joins TRBV5-6 and TRBJ1-1; D uncertain. In germline, CDR1 is SGHDT, CDR2 YYEEEE. The ends were cut back, 1 base at V and 0 bases at J, with 4 bases in the middle. The CDR3 spans 13 residues. The CDR3 reads CASSLPVNTEAFF. The CDR3 DNA reads TGTGCCAGCAGCTTGCCAGTGAACACTGAAGCTTTCTTT.

The chain combines TRBV6-6 with TRBJ1-3, with TRBD1 identical over 7 bases. Trimming removed 7 bases from V and 2 bases from J; junction bases left unmatched: 11. The CDR3 is 16 amino acids. CDR1 and CDR2 (germline): MNHNY, SVGAGI (reference sequence). The CDR3 DNA sequence: TGTGCCAGCACCGACCTCCGGGACAGAGCTGGAAACACCATATATTTT. Translated, it gives CASTDLRDRAGNTIYF.

This clone has a single count. The chain couples TRBV4-1 to TRBJ1-1; tentative D call: TRBD1 (5 bases). CDR1 and CDR2 from the germline V gene are MGHRA and YSYEKL. This CDR3 has 16 residues. V lost 4 bases, J lost 1 base, and 16 bases lay in between. This chain's CDR3 is CASSPTGKGRNTEAFF. CDR3 in DNA: TGCGCCAGCAGCCCAACAGGAAAAGGAAGGAACACTGAAGCTTTCTTT.

Here the CDR3 reads CASSSRDISRPQHF. The CDR3 DNA sequence: TGTGCCAGCAGCTCCCGGGACATCTCCCGGCCCCAGCATTTT. The V gene is TRBV9, the J gene TRBJ1-5, with D maybe TRBD1 (6 bases). Trimming took off 4 bases at V and 9 bases at J, with 17 bases between the two ends. This CDR3 has 14 residues. Germline V gives CDR1 SGDLS, CDR2 YYNGEE.

CDR3 residues: CASSGLAGGHEQFF. The CDR3 DNA reads TGCGCCAGCAGCGGACTAGCGGGGGGACATGAGCAGTTCTTC. This chain uses TRBV5-1 with TRBJ2-1, with 14 bases aligning to TRBD2. The length of the CDR3 is 14 residues. Germline-derived CDR1 and CDR2 are SGHRS and YFSETQ. V dropped 4 bases and J dropped 8; count of bases not matched to a gene: 2. Combining the CDR3 with reference TRBV5-1 and TRBJ2-1 gives the whole variable domain KAGVTQTPRYLIKTRGQQVTLSCSPISGHRSVSWYQQTPGQGLQFLFEYFSETQRNKGNFPGRFSGRQFSNSRSEMNVSTLELGDSALYLCASSGLAGGHEQFFGPGTRLTVL.

The V and J genes are TRBV6-5 and TRBJ2-5; TRBD2 aligns across 14 bases. V dropped 4 bases and J dropped 4; count of bases not matched to a gene: 5. Germline V lookup: CDR1 MNHEY, CDR2 SVGAGI. The CDR3 is 16 residues long. CDR3 region: CASSWGLAGARETQYF. CDR3 DNA sequence: TGTGCCAGCAGTTGGGGACTAGCGGGGGCGCGAGAGACCCAGTACTTC.

The rearrangement joins TRBV7-9 to TRBJ2-7, with TRBD1 matching over 9 bases. After removal of 2 bases from V and 1 base from J, the junction contained 9 bases not matched to a gene. Germline-derived CDR1 and CDR2 are SEHNR and FQNEAQ (reference sequence). The CDR3 spans 17 residues. CDR3 DNA: TGTGCCAGCAGCTTATCGACGGCACAGGGGGCTTCCTACGAGCAGTACTTC. Translated: CASSLSTAQGASYEQYF.

This chain connects TRBV27 to TRBJ2-3, with 8 bases aligning to TRBD1. The CDR3 totals 15 residues. J was trimmed by 4 bases and V by 6 bases; bases with no gene match: 9. Looked up from germline, CDR1 is MNHEY and CDR2 is SMNVEV (reference sequence). This chain's CDR3 is CASSLQTGAADTQYF. CDR3 sequence (DNA): TGTGCCAGCAGCCTCCAGACAGGGGCGGCAGATACGCAGTATTTT.

This rearrangement joins TRBV6-1 to TRBJ1-1, with 9 bases matching TRBD1. V lost 5 bases and J lost 4; bases outside the gene matches: 5. CDR1 and CDR2 (germline): MNHNS, SASEGT. The CDR3 extends over 14 amino acids. The CDR3 sequence: CASSWDRVVTEAFF. As DNA, the CDR3 is TGTGCCAGCAGTTGGGACAGGGTTGTCACTGAAGCTTTCTTT.

This sequence joins TRBV7-2 and TRBJ1-1; possibly TRBD1 for D (6 bases). Germline V gene data show CDR1 as SGHTA and CDR2 as FQGNSA. The CDR3 has 13 amino acids. The V end was cut by 5 bases, the J end by 4 bases, with 11 bases between. The CDR3 nucleotides are TGTGCCAGCAGCCTGGGGGGGCGCACTGAAGCTTTCTTT. Translating it yields CASSLGGRTEAFF.

The table lists this clone with a count of one. The chain uses TRBV30 and TRBJ2-7; a possible D gene is TRBD2 (5 bases). Trimming cost V 1 base and J 2 bases, with 9 bases left between them. The germline V gene encodes CDR1 GTSNPN and CDR2 SVGIG (reference sequence). The CDR3 totals 13 residues. CDR3 DNA: TGTGCCTGGAGTGAATACGGGACCTACGAGCAGTACTTC. Protein: CAWSEYGTYEQYF.

V usage is TRBV2 and J usage is TRBJ2-7; no firm D call. Germline V gene data show CDR1 as SNHLY and CDR2 as FYNNEI. CDR3 length: 13 amino acids. With 7 bases removed from V and 1 base from J, the gap between germline ends came to 11 bases. The CDR3 sequence is CASIPGNSYEQYF. Written as DNA, the CDR3 is TGTGCCAGCATTCCAGGTAATTCCTACGAGCAGTACTTC.

The rearrangement uses TRBV10-3 and TRBJ1-2, with D possibly matching TRBD1 (5 bases). Germline lookup yields CDR1 ENHRY and CDR2 SYGVKD. The CDR3 totals 13 residues. V lost 4 bases to trimming and J lost 5 bases, with 11 bases between them. The CDR3 loop is CAISGGREYGYTF. Here the CDR3 DNA reads TGTGCCATCAGTGGGGGACGGGAGTATGGCTACACCTTC.

This chain links TRBV4-1 with TRBJ2-1; the D gene is possibly TRBD2 (5 bases). Germline CDR1 and CDR2: MGHRA and YSYEKL. With 4 bases removed from V and 1 base from J, the gap between germline ends came to 17 bases. The CDR3 extends over 17 amino acids. The DNA for the CDR3 is TGCGCCAGCAGCCTAATCCCCGACCGGGGTTCCTACAATGAGCAGTTCTTC. Translated: CASSLIPDRGSYNEQFF.

This chain joins TRBV7-9 and TRBJ1-1, with a weak D call TRBD1 (5 bases). The V and J ends lost 8 bases and 7 bases respectively, with 14 bases between them. Looked up from germline, CDR1 is SEHNR and CDR2 is FQNEAQ (reference sequence). The CDR3 runs to 12 residues. The CDR3 sequence: CASQYGGVEAFF. DNA for the CDR3: TGTGCCAGCCAATACGGGGGGGTTGAAGCTTTCTTT.

The chain has TRBV6-5 and TRBJ1-2; a weak D match, TRBD1 (6 bases). This CDR3 is built from 16 residues. CDR1 is MNHEY and CDR2 is SVGAGI in the germline V gene. With 2 bases removed from V and 0 bases from J, the gap between germline ends came to 13 bases. The CDR3 spells CASSYRKTGANYGYTF. CDR3 in DNA: TGTGCCAGCAGTTACAGGAAGACAGGAGCTAACTATGGCTACACCTTC.

DNA for the CDR3: TGTGCCAGCAGCTCTAGCGGGGGGGCCCATACGCAGTATTTT. Translation: CASSSSGGAHTQYF. The V call is TRBV7-3, the J call TRBJ2-3, with TRBD2 identical over 12 bases. Trimming took 4 bases from V and 7 from J; bases not matched to a gene: 3. The CDR3 is made up of 14 amino acids. The V gene's germline CDR1 is SGHTA and CDR2 FQGTGA.

J is TRBJ2-2 and V is TRBV7-9; 7 nucleotides agree with TRBD1. The CDR3 loop spans 16 amino acids. Trimming at V came to 4 bases and at J to 3 bases, leaving 8 bases not matched to a gene. The germline gives CDR1 SEHNR, CDR2 FQNEAQ (reference sequence). The CDR3 loop is CASSSRDRVYTGELFF. CDR3 sequence (DNA): TGTGCCAGCAGCTCCCGCGACAGGGTTTACACCGGGGAGCTGTTTTTT.

The J gene is TRBJ2-3, the V gene TRBV5-1; D might be TRBD2 (6 bases). The CDR3 has 13 residues. V was clipped by 7 bases and J by 0 bases, with 9 bases between them. Germline V gene sequence: CDR1 SGHRS, CDR2 YFSETQ. CDR3 amino acids: CASGGSSTDTQYF. Here the CDR3 DNA reads TGCGCCAGCGGGGGGTCTAGCACAGATACGCAGTATTTT.

This rearrangement joins TRBV5-6 to TRBJ1-3; D is perhaps TRBD1 (5 bases). Germline CDR1 SGHDT, CDR2 YYEEEE. Trimming left V 0 bases short and J 0 bases short, with 10 bases between. The CDR3 spans 16 residues. The CDR3 protein is CASSLEWGLSGNTIYF. The CDR3 DNA is TGTGCCAGCAGCTTGGAGTGGGGCCTCTCTGGAAACACCATATATTTT.

In this sample, this clone turned up a few times. This sequence joins TRBV27 and TRBJ1-2; D remains unclear. There are 11 residues in the CDR3. The germline V gene has CDR1 MNHEY and CDR2 SMNVEV (reference sequence). Trimming stripped 6 bases from V and 5 bases from J, with 7 bases between. CDR3 coding DNA: TGTGCCAGCAGGGGAGGGTATGGCTACACCTTC. As protein: CASRGGYGYTF.

This chain joins TRBV12-5 and TRBJ2-1; TRBD2 aligns across 9 bases. The CDR3 is 13 residues long. V was pared by 7 bases and J by 6 bases, with 4 bases of the junction left unmatched. Germline CDR1 reads LGHNT; CDR2 reads FRNRAP. CDR3 in amino acids: CASAGLASNEQFF. CDR3 nucleotide sequence: TGTGCTAGTGCGGGACTAGCAAGCAATGAGCAGTTCTTC.

The rearrangement uses TRBV2 and TRBJ1-2; perhaps TRBD1 as D (6 bases). Germline loops: CDR1 SNHLY, CDR2 FYNNEI. The V gene lost 2 bases and the J gene lost 8 bases, with 12 bases spanning the gap. The CDR3 totals 13 residues. CDR3 sequence reads: CASSEWGRKGYTF. CDR3 in DNA: TGTGCCAGCAGTGAATGGGGGCGTAAAGGCTACACCTTC.

The V and J genes are TRBV6-6 and TRBJ2-2; 13 nucleotides match TRBD2. V lost 9 bases, J lost 3 bases, and 1 base stayed unmatched. CDR1 is MNHNY and CDR2 is SVGAGI in the germline V gene (reference sequence). This CDR3 has 14 residues. The CDR3: CASGLAGDTGELFF. The DNA of the CDR3 is TGTGCCAGTGGACTAGCGGGGGACACCGGGGAGCTGTTTTTT.

In its sample, this clone was seen once. V and J are TRBV28 and TRBJ1-2; 7 bases line up with TRBD1. Germline V CDR1 and CDR2: MDHEN, SYDVKM. This CDR3 has 14 residues. Trimming removed 8 bases from V and 3 bases from J; junction bases left unmatched: 9. For the CDR3, the DNA is TGTGCCAGCTACAACAGGGGATCTCACTATGGCTACACCTTC. The encoded protein is CASYNRGSHYGYTF.

About this clone: Additional DNA sequences in this sample encode the identical CDR3. The chain links TRBV5-1 to TRBJ1-1; D gene ambiguous. Germline CDR1 is SGHRS and CDR2 is YFSETQ. The germline V and J ends were trimmed by 0 bases and 1 base, with 7 bases remaining between them. The CDR3 spans 14 residues. The CDR3 spells CASSLVPGNTEAFF. DNA for the CDR3: TGCGCCAGCAGCTTGGTTCCAGGGAACACTGAAGCTTTCTTT.

This clone showed up just once. The chain uses TRBV27 and TRBJ2-7, with a possible D match to TRBD1 (6 bases). CDR3 length: 15 residues. V gave up 7 bases and J gave up 2 bases, with 18 bases separating them. Germline values: CDR1 MNHEY, CDR2 SMNVEV (reference sequence). For the CDR3, the DNA is TGTGCCAGCACCCCTAGTCAGGGGATACCCTACGAGCAGTACTTC. Protein: CASTPSQGIPYEQYF.

The chain combines TRBV4-2 with TRBJ1-5, with TRBD1 identical over 8 bases. CDR3 size: 16 residues. Germline V lookup: CDR1 LGHNA, CDR2 YNFKEQ. With V trimmed by 3 bases and J by 6 bases, 10 bases remained unmatched. This chain's CDR3 is CASSHPLPTGAQPQHF. Here the CDR3 DNA reads TGTGCCAGCAGCCACCCCCTACCGACAGGGGCTCAGCCCCAGCATTTT.